This T cell receptor beta chain appears in the sequencing data of a study of glioma-infiltrating T cells after dendritic cell vaccination. Study-wide background: Dendritic cell vaccine was injected intradermally three times, biweekly.

The time point: after dendritic cell vaccination, including at tumor progression/relapse. CDR1 PRHDT and CDR2 FYEKMQ come from the germline V gene (reference sequence). The CDR3 totals 15 residues. Unmatched junction bases numbered 6, after V lost 5 bases and J lost 0 bases. Concerning this clone: Its specificity is unknown.

Overall study results and limits: Survival was not directly related to TCR clonality in these patients. Few patients contributed both blood and tumor specimens.

Sequencing used immunoSEQ multiplex PCR; TCRdb keeps in-frame clones, though not all of them. Of approximately 85,000 clones in the sample, about 85% are singletons; the top ten hold over 6.5%. The input for sequencing was blood, taken after dendritic cell vaccination. The receptor's source is a human donor with glioblastoma. This chain joins TRBV13 and TRBJ1-1; 7 positions agree with TRBD1. The CDR3, as DNA: TGTGCCAGCAGCGAGAGCGGACAGGTGAACACTGAAGCTTTCTTT. Protein product: CASSESGQVNTEAFF.